The 15 T cell receptor beta chains below all came from one sample that was sequenced in a study of T cells in Graves' hyperthyroidism and ophthalmopathy. Amplified TCR beta CDR3 regions came from RNA transcripts. A first-round RT-PCR of the TCR CDR3 used the HTBI primer set. TCRdb re-analysed the multiplex PCR reads in MiXCR, keeping a single row per CDR3 protein. The table lists 500,000 to 700,000 distinct CDR3 sequences, over 15% of them singletons, with about 18% in the top ten. The sequencing sample was made of blood. The source is a woman aged 18-29 years with Graves' hyperthyroidism.

Turning to this clonotype: Sequence at one end of the junction differs from germline and may be a read error. The chain employs TRBV6-1 and TRBJ2-7; D is unresolved. The CDR3 contains 13 residues. Germline V CDR1 and CDR2: MNHNS, SASEGT. CDR3 sequence reads: CATTSRNSYERYF. The CDR3, as DNA: TGTGCCACCACCTCGCGGAACTCCTACGAGCGGTACTTC.

The rearrangement uses TRBV12-3 or TRBV12-4 and TRBJ1-1; no definite D call. V was trimmed by 2 bases and J by 1 base, leaving 8 bases between them. The CDR3 totals 14 residues. CDR3 nucleotides: TGTGCCAGCAGTTTAATGAGTAGGAACACTGAAGCTTTCTTT. It encodes CASSLMSRNTEAFF.

The rearrangement uses TRBV5-1 and TRBJ2-3; 7 bases map to TRBD2. Trimming cost V 0 bases and J 3 bases; bases outside gene matches: 7. The CDR3 has 16 amino acids. The germline V gene encodes CDR1 SGHRS and CDR2 YFSETQ. The DNA of the CDR3 is TGCGCCAGCAGCTTGGCCTTCGGGGGGACTACAGATACGCAGTATTTT. Residues: CASSLAFGGTTDTQYF.

This clonotype was seen many times. The J gene is TRBJ1-1, the V gene TRBV28; TRBD1 might be the D (6 bases). V was cut by 6 bases and J by 1 base, with 18 bases left in between. CDR1 MDHEN and CDR2 SYDVKM come from the germline V gene. The CDR3 extends over 16 amino acids. The CDR3 spells CASSQLTGLGNTEAFF. CDR3 DNA sequence: TGTGCCAGCAGCCAACTTACAGGGTTGGGGAACACTGAAGCTTTCTTT.

This clonotype showed up many times. The rearrangement uses TRBV7-2 and TRBJ2-3; TRBD2 matches at 13 bases. The germline gives CDR1 SGHTA, CDR2 FQGNSA. Trimming cost V 2 bases and J 1 base; bases outside gene matches: 6. The CDR3 contains 18 residues. As DNA, the CDR3 is TGTGCCAGCAGCTTATCCACACTAGCGGGAGGGCGCACAGATACGCAGTATTTT. It encodes CASSLSTLAGGRTDTQYF.

The chain links TRBV12-3 or TRBV12-4 to TRBJ2-5; D is perhaps TRBD1 (5 bases). The CDR3 runs 14 residues. Trimming shortened V by 6 bases and J by 5 bases, and 16 bases separated the two germline ends. Here the CDR3 reads CASRSTGIWETQYF. The CDR3 bases are TGTGCCAGCAGATCCACAGGTATCTGGGAGACCCAGTACTTC.

Ten or more counts support this clonotype. The rearrangement joins TRBV6-1 to TRBJ1-1, with D perhaps matching TRBD1 (6 bases). Germline V lookup: CDR1 MNHNS, CDR2 SASEGT. The CDR3 is 14 residues long. Deletions cut 6 bases from V and 4 bases from J, with 15 bases between. DNA for the CDR3: TGTGCCAGCAGATCACAGGGCGGGGGCACTGAAGCTTTCTTT. Its translation: CASRSQGGGTEAFF.

This clonotype showed up just a few times. The chain is built from TRBV28 and TRBJ2-2; 7 nucleotides agree with TRBD2. The CDR3 is made up of 14 amino acids. V lost 7 bases to trimming and J lost 6 bases; unmatched junction nucleotides: 8. The germline CDR1 and CDR2 sequences are MDHEN and SYDVKM. The CDR3 spells CASTGTMGAGELFF. For the CDR3, the DNA is TGTGCCAGCACGGGGACTATGGGTGCCGGGGAGCTGTTTTTT.

The rearrangement links TRBV20-1 to TRBJ2-1, with TRBD2 as a possible D gene (5 bases). The CDR3 is 15 residues long. Germline values: CDR1 DFQATT, CDR2 SNEGSKA (reference sequence). V shed 5 bases and J shed 0 bases, with 14 bases lying between them. This chain's CDR3 is CSAFRLPSSYNEQFF. CDR3 DNA: TGCAGTGCTTTCCGACTACCCAGCTCCTACAATGAGCAGTTCTTC.

Remarks on this clonotype: A much larger clone differs from this one at a single base, so this may be a read error. The chain recombines TRBV20-1 with TRBJ2-5; no clear D gene. Germline CDR1 DFQATT, CDR2 SNEGSKA (reference sequence). The CDR3 loop spans 13 amino acids. V lost 6 bases, J lost 3 bases, and 14 bases lay in between. The CDR3 spells CSADISTEETQYF. The CDR3 DNA reads TGCAGTGCCGATATTAGCACCGAAGAGACCCAGTACTTC.

This clonotype was recorded at least ten times. This rearrangement joins TRBV20-1 to TRBJ2-7, with a weak D call TRBD2 (6 bases). The V end was cut by 0 bases, the J end by 2 bases, with 29 bases between. The CDR3 is made up of 20 amino acids. From germline, CDR1 is DFQATT and CDR2 SNEGSKA (reference sequence). CDR3 amino acids: CSARDFLSGSGTILTYEQYF. DNA of the CDR3: TGCAGTGCTAGAGATTTTCTCTCTGGTAGCGGAACCATCCTCACCTACGAGCAGTACTTC.

This clonotype has ten or more counts. This chain connects TRBV6-1 to TRBJ2-2, with TRBD1 matching 9 bases. The CDR3 is 16 residues long. From germline, CDR1 is MNHNS and CDR2 SASEGT. V lost 5 bases, J lost 5 bases, and 9 bases stayed unmatched. The CDR3 loop reads CASSPLGGQGTGELFF. CDR3 coding DNA: TGTGCCAGCAGTCCACTTGGGGGACAGGGTACCGGGGAGCTGTTTTTT.

V is TRBV5-1 and J is TRBJ2-3; 8 nucleotides agree with TRBD1. This CDR3 comprises 16 residues. Germline assignment: CDR1 SGHRS and CDR2 YFSETQ. Losses at the gene ends were 3 bases for V and 7 bases for J; bases not matched to a gene: 13. This CDR3 reads CASSWRTGQAQHTQYF. As DNA, the CDR3 is TGCGCCAGCAGCTGGAGGACGGGACAGGCACAACATACGCAGTATTTT.

Only one count was recorded for this clonotype. This may be a read error, as it is one base from a much larger clone. The chain couples TRBV12-3 or TRBV12-4 to TRBJ2-1, with D perhaps TRBD1 (6 bases). The CDR3 loop spans 14 amino acids. DNA of the CDR3: TGTGCCAGCAGTTTAGTGGACAGACCCAATAAGCAGTTCTTC. Its translation is CASSLVDRPNKQFF.

The CDR3 region is CASSPLGGPVGTEAFF. CDR3 nucleotide sequence: TGCGCCAGCAGTCCCCTGGGGGGCCCGGTGGGCACTGAAGCTTTCTTT. The V call is TRBV5-1, the J call TRBJ1-1; a possible D gene is TRBD1 (6 bases). Trimming took 5 bases from V and 4 from J, leaving 21 bases between them. The CDR3 has 16 residues. In germline, CDR1 is SGHRS, CDR2 YFSETQ.